The 23 T cell receptor beta chains given below trace back to one sample, sequenced in a study of cytomegalovirus exposure and HLA in healthy donors. The PCR made use of 60 Vbeta and 13 Jbeta primers. Data came from immunoSEQ multiplex PCR; TCRdb stores just in-frame clones and leaves some out. The table has approximately 170,000 clones, 75% to 90% seen once. Specimen: PBMCs. Receptors were obtained from a boy younger than 10 in good health and CMV-seronegative.

This clone was detected only once. The V and J genes are TRBV2 and TRBJ2-3; tentatively, D is TRBD1 (9 bases). The V end lost 8 bases, the J end lost 5 bases, and 20 bases lay between the germline ends. Germline CDR1 and CDR2: SNHLY and FYNNEI. The CDR3 is made up of 15 amino acids. CDR3 bases: TGTGCCAGCCGGGGGGGGACAGGGAATATAGATACGCAGTATTTT. It specifies CASRGGTGNIDTQYF.

This chain connects TRBV7-8 to TRBJ1-2; D call uncertain. Deletions cut 0 bases from V and 6 bases from J, with 14 bases between. This CDR3 is 15 amino acids long. The germline V gene encodes CDR1 SGHVS and CDR2 FQNEAQ. As DNA, the CDR3 is TGTGCCAGCAGCTTAGCTACGGGTTACGGGGATGGCTACACCTTC. Its translation: CASSLATGYGDGYTF.

The chain joins TRBV5-1 to TRBJ2-1, with TRBD2 matching 8 bases. Germline V CDR1 and CDR2: SGHRS, YFSETQ. The CDR3 extends over 16 amino acids. The J segment lost 7 bases and the V segment lost 4 bases, leaving 13 bases of the junction unmatched. The CDR3 sequence: CASSPALAVPRNEQFF. CDR3 nucleotides: TGCGCCAGCAGCCCCGCACTAGCGGTACCGAGGAATGAGCAGTTCTTC.

V usage is TRBV9 and J usage is TRBJ1-4; no definite D call. The germline gives CDR1 SGDLS, CDR2 YYNGEE. The CDR3 contains 14 residues. V was cut by 4 bases and J by 10 bases, with 17 bases left in between. The CDR3 reads CASSPQLVGGKLFF. The CDR3 DNA sequence: TGTGCCAGCAGCCCACAGCTTGTCGGAGGAAAACTGTTTTTT.

The chain recombines TRBV12-1 with TRBJ1-5; TRBD1, the D gene given by the table, was not confirmed from the DNA. TRBV12-1 is a pseudogene locus. CDR3 length: 20 amino acids. The CDR3 sequence: CASSPETTGTGTSSNQPQHF. In DNA form, the CDR3 reads TGTGCCAGCAGCCCAGAAACGACCGGGACAGGGACCTCTAGCAATCAGCCCCAGCATTTT.

This sequence joins TRBV30 and TRBJ2-3; perhaps TRBD2 as D (6 bases). Germline lookup yields CDR1 GTSNPN and CDR2 SVGIG (reference sequence). The CDR3 is made up of 15 amino acids. V gave up 2 bases and J gave up 0 bases, with 12 bases separating them. The CDR3 DNA reads as TGTGCCTGGAGTAGGTTGGGGACTAGCACAGATACGCAGTATTTT. It translates to CAWSRLGTSTDTQYF.

A note on this clone: Other DNA sequences of this sample code for an identical CDR3. The chain has TRBV7-8 and TRBJ1-2; D possibly corresponds to TRBD1 (6 bases). CDR3 size: 13 residues. Trimming pared 5 bases from V and 1 base from J, leaving 8 bases between. Germline V CDR1 and CDR2: SGHVS, FQNEAQ. The CDR3 DNA reads as TGTGCCAGCAGCCTACAGGGTAACTATGGCTACACCTTC. It yields the protein CASSLQGNYGYTF.

The chain uses TRBV6-5 and TRBJ2-2, with TRBD1 identical over 9 bases. Germline trimming cut 8 bases from V and 2 bases from J; bases unmatched to any gene: 6. Germline V gene lookup returns CDR1 MNHEY and CDR2 SVGAGI. The CDR3 is 15 residues long. The CDR3 coding sequence is TGTGCCAGCCCCCCGGGACAGGGAAACACCGGGGAGCTGTTTTTT. As protein: CASPPGQGNTGELFF.

The chain carries TRBV5-1 and TRBJ2-7; possibly TRBD2 for D (5 bases). V lost 3 bases, J lost 2 bases, and 15 bases lay in between. Per germline, CDR1 SGHRS and CDR2 YFSETQ. The CDR3 covers 15 residues. DNA for the CDR3: TGCGCCAGCAGCTCGCGGGCTGCCCCGACCTACGAGCAGTACTTC. Its translation is CASSSRAAPTYEQYF.

The chain couples TRBV27 to TRBJ2-1; the D gene is possibly TRBD1 (6 bases). The germline V gene encodes CDR1 MNHEY and CDR2 SMNVEV (reference sequence). V lost 3 bases and J 9 bases, leaving 12 bases between the germline ends. This CDR3 region has 13 residues. Written as DNA, the CDR3 is TGTGCCAGCAGTTTCCCAGGGGACGCTGAGCAGTTCTTC. Protein sequence: CASSFPGDAEQFF.

This rearrangement joins TRBV5-1 to TRBJ2-2; D remains ambiguous. V lost 4 bases to trimming and J lost 7 bases, with 8 bases between them. The CDR3 has 12 residues. The germline CDR1 and CDR2 sequences are SGHRS and YFSETQ. This chain's CDR3 is CASSLTFGELFF. In nucleotides, the CDR3 is TGCGCCAGCAGCCTAACCTTCGGGGAGCTGTTTTTT.

In this sample, this clone turned up a few times. The V call is TRBV21-1, the J call TRBJ2-1; the D call in the table, TRBD1, was not verified against the DNA. TRBV21-1 is tagged as a pseudogene. CDR3 length: 14 residues. CDR3 in amino acids: CASSQGDDFNEQFF. CDR3 nucleotide sequence: TGTGCCAGCAGCCAGGGCGACGACTTCAATGAGCAGTTCTTC.

The V gene is TRBV27, the J gene TRBJ2-6; D is undetermined. Germline loops: CDR1 MNHEY, CDR2 SMNVEV (reference sequence). This CDR3 comprises 14 residues. Trimming left V 1 base short and J 2 bases short, with 3 bases between. The chain's CDR3 is CASSLLAGANVLTF. CDR3 DNA sequence: TGTGCCAGCAGTTTATTAGCTGGGGCCAACGTCCTGACTTTC.

The rearrangement uses TRBV13 and TRBJ2-1, with D perhaps matching TRBD2 (6 bases). With 5 bases removed from V and 6 bases from J, the gap between germline ends came to 20 bases. The CDR3 has 16 residues. CDR1 is PRHDT, CDR2 FYEKMQ, per germline (reference sequence). This chain's CDR3 is CASSPWDSMPSNEQFF. The CDR3 nucleotides are TGTGCCAGCAGCCCCTGGGACTCGATGCCCTCCAATGAGCAGTTCTTC.

This clone has more than one count but fewer than ten. V and J are TRBV5-6 and TRBJ1-5; D perhaps matches TRBD1 (6 bases). Trimming took 4 bases from V and 2 from J, leaving 16 bases between them. CDR1 and CDR2 (germline): SGHDT, YYEEEE. The CDR3 runs 16 residues. The CDR3 sequence is CASSLTGSFGNQPQHF. CDR3 DNA: TGTGCCAGCAGCCTTACAGGGTCGTTTGGCAATCAGCCCCAGCATTTT.

J is TRBJ1-5 and V is TRBV19; D is possibly TRBD1 (6 bases). Germline CDR1 is LNHDA and CDR2 is SQIVND (reference sequence). The V and J ends lost 3 bases and 4 bases respectively, with 7 bases between them. CDR3 size: 13 residues. CDR3 nucleotide sequence: TGTGCCAGTAGTATTGGACAGAATCAGCCCCAGCATTTT. The encoded protein is CASSIGQNQPQHF. Full variable domain (remainder filled in from reference TRBV19 and TRBJ1-5): DGGITQSPKYLFRKEGQNVTLSCEQNLNHDAMYWYRQDPGQGLRLIYYSQIVNDFQKGDIAEGYSVSREKKESFPLTVTSAQKNPTAFYLCASSIGQNQPQHFGDGTRLSIL.

Turning to this clone: At the DNA level, this CDR3 is encoded by other sequences in the same sample as well. The V call is TRBV5-6, the J call TRBJ2-5; D gene uncertain. Trimming removed 4 bases at V and 2 bases at J, with 12 bases between. This CDR3 is 14 amino acids long. In germline, CDR1 is SGHDT, CDR2 YYEEEE. CDR3 nucleotides: TGTGCCAGCAGCCCTGTCTCAACACAAGAGACCCAGTACTTC. Translated, it gives CASSPVSTQETQYF.

The gene calls are TRBV29-1 and TRBJ2-1; tentatively, D is TRBD1 (5 bases). The CDR3 has 16 amino acids. Per the germline V gene, CDR1 is SQVTM and CDR2 is ANQGSEA. V lost 4 bases to trimming and J lost 0 bases, with 16 bases between them. For the CDR3, the DNA is TGCAGCGTTGCCCAGGGAACGGCTGACTCCTACAATGAGCAGTTCTTC. Translation gives CSVAQGTADSYNEQFF.

The rearrangement joins TRBV2 to TRBJ1-2, with D possibly matching TRBD1 (5 bases). The germline CDR1 and CDR2 sequences are SNHLY and FYNNEI. The V gene lost 6 bases and the J gene lost 2 bases, with 10 bases spanning the gap. This CDR3 is built from 13 residues. The chain's CDR3 is CASRETENYGYTF. The CDR3, as DNA: TGTGCCAGCAGGGAGACAGAAAACTATGGCTACACCTTC.

This clone was observed a single time. The chain has TRBV12-5 and TRBJ1-2, with D unresolved. Germline V gene data show CDR1 as LGHNT and CDR2 as FRNRAP. This CDR3 is 13 amino acids long. V was cut by 7 bases and J by 8 bases, with 17 bases left in between. CDR3 loop: CASARGSGNGYTF. The CDR3 DNA reads as TGTGCTAGTGCCAGAGGGTCGGGGAACGGCTACACCTTC. The entire variable domain, with the rest obtained from reference TRBV12-5 and TRBJ1-2, is as follows: DARVTQTPRHKVTEMGQEVTMRCQPILGHNTVFWYRQTMMQGLELLAYFRNRAPLDDSGMPKDRFSAEMPDATLATLKIQPSEPRDSAVYFCASARGSGNGYTFGSGTRLTVV.

This chain joins TRBV5-6 and TRBJ1-6; no definite D call. Germline CDR1 SGHDT, CDR2 YYEEEE. The CDR3 length is 17 residues. V was pared by 1 base and J by 1 base, with 12 bases between. CDR3 region: CASSLWVEGSYNSPLHF. The CDR3 DNA follows: TGTGCCAGCAGCTTGTGGGTCGAGGGATCCTATAATTCACCCCTCCACTTT.

The chain joins TRBV19 to TRBJ1-2; D call uncertain. Germline CDR1 reads LNHDA; CDR2 reads SQIVND (reference sequence). Trimming took off 6 bases at V and 2 bases at J, with 13 bases between the two ends. CDR3 length equals 14 residues. This chain's CDR3 is CASSPMAANYGYTF. In DNA form, the CDR3 reads TGTGCCAGTAGCCCCATGGCCGCAAACTATGGCTACACCTTC.

The J gene is TRBJ1-3, the V gene TRBV4-1; TRBD1 might be the D (5 bases). CDR1 and CDR2 from the germline V gene are MGHRA and YSYEKL. The V end was cut by 4 bases, the J end by 0 bases, with 10 bases between. The CDR3 has 15 amino acids. Here the CDR3 reads CASSLGTNSGNTIYF. In DNA, the CDR3 is TGCGCCAGCAGCCTAGGGACTAACTCTGGAAACACCATATATTTT.